What follows are 14 T cell receptor beta chains derived from one specimen sequenced in a study of blood T cell repertoires in COVID-19. Clones were read by immunoSEQ multiplex PCR, and TCRdb kept only the in-frame ones, dropping some. The sample comprises about 150,000 clones, approximately 84% of which are singletons, and less than 10% rests with the top ten. Sequences were obtained from peripheral blood. The receptors come from a woman aged 55-70 years with COVID-19, enrolled during active disease.

The chain uses TRBV5-4 and TRBJ2-5; D is ambiguous. The germline V and J ends were trimmed by 4 bases and 5 bases, with 18 bases remaining between them. Germline assignment: CDR1 SGHNT and CDR2 YYREEE (reference sequence). The CDR3 is made up of 15 amino acids. CDR3 bases: TGTGCCAGCAGCCTTACAAGTACAGCCTGGGAGACCCAGTACTTC. This codes for CASSLTSTAWETQYF.

This chain links TRBV9 with TRBJ1-5, with no clear D. The germline gives CDR1 SGDLS, CDR2 YYNGEE. This CDR3 has 13 residues. V lost 0 bases to trimming and J lost 3 bases, with 4 bases between them. CDR3 in DNA: TGTGCCAGCAGCGTAGGTATCAATCAGCCCCAGCATTTT. Protein product: CASSVGINQPQHF.

CDR3 bases: TGTGCCAGCAGCTTACTTGGGACTAGCGGGGGTACCGGGGAGCTGTTTTTT. This gives the protein CASSLLGTSGGTGELFF. V is TRBV7-3 and J is TRBJ2-2; 14 bases are shared with TRBD2. CDR1 and CDR2 (germline): SGHTA, FQGTGA. The CDR3 is made up of 17 amino acids. V lost 2 bases, J lost 5 bases, and 4 bases stayed unmatched. The variable domain in full, with the rest retrieved from reference TRBV7-3 and TRBJ2-2, is GAGVSQTPSNKVTEKGKYVELRCDPISGHTALYWYRQSLGQGPEFLIYFQGTGAADDSGLPNDRFFAVRPEGSVSTLKIQRTERGDSAVYLCASSLLGTSGGTGELFFGEGSRLTVL.

The gene calls are TRBV6-5 and TRBJ2-2; TRBD2 agrees at 9 bases. The V segment lost 5 bases and the J segment 2 bases; nucleotides outside the gene matches: 3. The CDR3 runs 15 residues. CDR1 is MNHEY and CDR2 is SVGAGI in the germline V gene. CDR3: CASSPSGTNTGELFF. The CDR3 nucleotides are TGTGCCAGCAGTCCTAGCGGGACTAACACCGGGGAGCTGTTTTTT.

This clone was counted a few times. The chain's CDR3 is CASSRNRDTGNTIYF. The CDR3 nucleotides read TGTGCCAGCAGTAGAAACCGGGACACTGGAAACACCATATATTTT. The chain carries TRBV2 and TRBJ1-3; D perhaps matches TRBD1 (6 bases). CDR3 length: 15 residues. The V gene lost 5 bases and the J gene lost 2 bases, with 13 bases spanning the gap. Germline CDR1 is SNHLY and CDR2 is FYNNEI.

The J gene is TRBJ1-2, the V gene TRBV27; 7 bases agree with TRBD1. This CDR3 contains 16 residues. Germline assignment: CDR1 MNHEY and CDR2 SMNVEV (reference sequence). Trimming cost V 2 bases and J 7 bases; bases outside gene matches: 13. The CDR3 loop is CASSLKGATYASGYTF. The CDR3 DNA is TGTGCCAGCAGTTTAAAGGGGGCCACCTATGCTAGTGGCTACACCTTC.

The table lists this clone with a few counts. The V gene is TRBV19, the J gene TRBJ1-6; D gene uncertain. V shed 5 bases and J shed 0 bases, with 8 bases lying between them. CDR1 is LNHDA and CDR2 is SQIVND in the germline V gene (reference sequence). This CDR3 has 15 residues. DNA of the CDR3: TGTGCCAGTAGTGATCGGGACTCCTATAATTCACCCCTCCACTTT. It encodes CASSDRDSYNSPLHF.

The rearrangement uses TRBV27 and TRBJ2-7; possible D gene TRBD1, 5 bases. The CDR3 is 13 amino acids. V gave up 10 bases and J gave up 2 bases, with 15 bases separating them. Germline-derived CDR1 and CDR2 are MNHEY and SMNVEV (reference sequence). This CDR3 is CATSTAATYEQYF. In DNA, the CDR3 is TGTGCCACCTCGACAGCAGCTACCTACGAGCAGTACTTC.

The chain recombines TRBV6-5 with TRBJ1-3; the match to TRBD1 covers 9 bases. Trimming removed 8 bases from V and 4 bases from J; junction bases left unmatched: 6. Germline CDR1 reads MNHEY; CDR2 reads SVGAGI. The CDR3 is 14 residues long. The CDR3 nucleotides are TGTGCCAGCGCCACAGGGGGCTTGGGAAACACCATATATTTT. Its protein is CASATGGLGNTIYF.

V usage is TRBV6-5 and J usage is TRBJ2-7; 7 nucleotides line up with TRBD1. V lost 7 bases, J lost 2 bases, and 8 bases stayed unmatched. Germline V gene data show CDR1 as MNHEY and CDR2 as SVGAGI. The CDR3 runs to 14 residues. The CDR3 loop is CASNKGTATYEQYV. CDR3 coding DNA: TGTGCCAGCAACAAGGGGACAGCGACCTACGAGCAGTACGTC.

This chain uses TRBV7-3 with TRBJ2-1; the match to TRBD2 covers 14 bases. CDR3 size: 17 residues. Germline loops: CDR1 SGHTA, CDR2 FQGTGA. Trimming at V came to 4 bases and at J to 8 bases, leaving 10 bases not matched to a gene. The CDR3 here is CASSSSPGLAGVHEQFF. The CDR3 DNA follows: TGTGCCAGCAGCTCCTCCCCGGGACTAGCGGGAGTACATGAGCAGTTCTTC.

The gene calls are TRBV5-4 and TRBJ2-5; 8 bases agree with TRBD2. The CDR3 loop spans 17 amino acids. Germline trimming cut 0 bases from V and 5 bases from J; bases unmatched to any gene: 12. Germline CDR1 is SGHNT and CDR2 is YYREEE (reference sequence). Here the CDR3 reads CASSLGREGPSRETQYF. The CDR3 DNA reads TGTGCCAGCAGCTTGGGTCGGGAGGGCCCGTCTAGGGAGACCCAGTACTTC.

V is TRBV9 and J is TRBJ2-7, with 7 bases that match TRBD2. V lost 4 bases, J lost 6 bases, and 13 bases stayed unmatched. CDR1 and CDR2 from the germline V gene are SGDLS and YYNGEE. The CDR3 extends over 15 amino acids. The CDR3: CASSQSAGASGEQYF. In DNA form, the CDR3 reads TGTGCCAGCAGCCAAAGTGCGGGAGCATCCGGCGAGCAGTACTTC. Variable domain in full (rest from reference TRBV9 and TRBJ2-7): DSGVTQTPKHLITATGQRVTLRCSPRSGDLSVYWYQQSLDQGLQFLIQYYNGEERAKGNILERFSAQQFPDLHSELNLSSLELGDSALYFCASSQSAGASGEQYFGPGTRLTVT.

The chain has TRBV7-2 and TRBJ2-3; D uncertain. Looked up from germline, CDR1 is SGHTA and CDR2 is FQGNSA. The CDR3 totals 12 residues. Trimming removed 5 bases from V and 7 bases from J, with 10 bases in between. The CDR3 reads CASSRGAYTQYF. The CDR3 region has the DNA TGTGCCAGCAGCCGAGGTGCCTATACGCAGTATTTT.